The rows below give T cell receptor beta chains drawn from one sample of a study of blood T cell repertoires in COVID-19. The data were produced by immunoSEQ multiplex PCR, yet TCRdb's version contains in-frame clones alone and is incomplete. The sample consists of 120,000 to 150,000 clones, 87% of them appearing once. The sample was peripheral blood. The receptors shown here come from a man aged 80 or over with acute or convalescent COVID-19. CDR3s include the opening cysteine and the closing phenylalanine or tryptophan. The D gene is left open where the match is weak. Clone size is given for some rows only: seen once, a few or many times, or a class if the clone is expanded.

V gene	J gene	clone size	CDR3 length	D gene	CDR3 DNA	CDR3 protein
TRBV4-1	TRBJ2-1	-	13	-	TGCGCCAGCAGCCTAAACTCCTACAATGAGCAGTTCTTC	CASSLNSYNEQFF
TRBV10-3	TRBJ2-7	-	15	TRBD2	TGTGCCATCAGTGAGTCAGGGCGGGGGGACTACGAGCAGTACTTC	CAISESGRGDYEQYF
TRBV10-1	TRBJ2-1	-	18	TRBD2	TGCGCCAGCAGTGCCCTTACTAGCGGGGGAACCTCCTACAATGAGCAGTTCTTC	CASSALTSGGTSYNEQFF
TRBV7-8	TRBJ1-2	-	14	TRBD1	TGTGCCAGCAGCTCCCGCACAGGGGACTATGGCTACACCTTC	CASSSRTGDYGYTF
TRBV30	TRBJ1-2	-	14	TRBD1	TGTGCCTGGCACAATGGACAGGGGGCTGGAGGCTACACCTTC	CAWHNGQGAGGYTF
TRBV28	TRBJ2-2	-	15	-	TGTGCCAGCAGCCGAGGTGGAGGCGGCACCGGGGAGCTGTTTTTT	CASSRGGGGTGELFF
TRBV13	TRBJ1-2	-	13	-	TGTGCCAGCAAGATCCGACAGGACTATGGCTACACCTTC	CASKIRQDYGYTF
TRBV6-6	TRBJ2-5	-	15	TRBD1	TGTGCCAGCAGTCCCTCCCCGGGACAGGGGGAGACCCAGTACTTC	CASSPSPGQGETQYF
TRBV6-2/TRBV6-3	TRBJ2-7	-	15	TRBD1	TGTGCCAGCAGTTTTTCCGGGACAGGGGATTACGAGCAGTACTTC	CASSFSGTGDYEQYF
TRBV3-1/TRBV3-2	TRBJ1-5	-	16	TRBD1	TGTGCCAGCAGCCCTTTTGGGACAGGTAATACTCAGCCCCAGCATTTT	CASSPFGTGNTQPQHF
TRBV24-1	TRBJ2-1	-	13	-	TGTGCCACCAAAGAGGGGGAGAGCGATGAGCAGTTCTTC	CATKEGESDEQFF
TRBV6-5	TRBJ1-5	-	14	-	TGTGCCAGCACTCCGGCCGGGGTCAATCAGCCCCAGCATTTT	CASTPAGVNQPQHF
TRBV28	TRBJ2-7	once	16	TRBD2	TGTGCCAGCAGTAATGGACTAGCGGGAGATCCCTACGAGCAGTACTTC	CASSNGLAGDPYEQYF
TRBV5-1	TRBJ2-2	few	15	-	TGCGCCAGCAGCGCGTCCGGGACTCCGACCGGGGAGCTGTTTTTT	CASSASGTPTGELFF
TRBV10-2	TRBJ2-2	-	15	TRBD2	TGCGCCAGCAGTGTACTAGCGGGGAACACCGGGGAGCTGTTTTTT	CASSVLAGNTGELFF
TRBV11-2	TRBJ2-5	-	14	TRBD1	TGTGCCAGCAGCTCCGGGACAGGGGGGGAGACCCAGTACTTC	CASSSGTGGETQYF
TRBV7-2	TRBJ2-5	-	14	-	TGTGCCAGCAGCTTCTCTACAGGCCAAGAGACCCAGTACTTC	CASSFSTGQETQYF
TRBV28	TRBJ2-7	-	17	-	TGTGCCAGCAGTTTAAGTAATCTATTGGGAGCGGCCTACGAGCAGTACTTC	CASSLSNLLGAAYEQYF
TRBV28	TRBJ1-6	-	15	-	TGTGCCAGCAGTTTATACAGGACCTATAATTCACCCCTCCACTTT	CASSLYRTYNSPLHF
TRBV11-2	TRBJ2-7	-	11	-	TGTGCCAGCAGCTTTACCTACGAGCAGTACTTC	CASSFTYEQYF
TRBV19	TRBJ2-7	-	18	-	TGTGCCAGTAGTATAGGGTTTTTAGCGGCGCCGAGCTCCTACGAGCAGTACTTC	CASSIGFLAAPSSYEQYF
TRBV3-1/TRBV3-2	TRBJ1-6	-	14	-	TGTGCCAGCAGCCCAGACAGACTCTCCTCACCCCTCCACTTT	CASSPDRLSSPLHF
TRBV6-5	TRBJ1-5	-	12	-	TGTGCCAGCAGCGTCAGCAATCAGCCCCAGCATTTT	CASSVSNQPQHF
TRBV14	TRBJ2-7	few	15	TRBD1	TGTGCCAGCAGCGAACAGGGGGCTATTCACTACGAGCAGTACTTC	CASSEQGAIHYEQYF
TRBV2	TRBJ2-1	-	14	-	TGTGCCAGCAGACCACTCACCATATCGAATGAGCAGTTCTTC	CASRPLTISNEQFF
TRBV27	TRBJ1-5	few	15	TRBD1	TGTGCCAGCAAACCGGGACAGATTAGCAATCAGCCCCAGCATTTT	CASKPGQISNQPQHF
TRBV6-6	TRBJ1-6	-	14	-	TGTGCCAGCACGAAGATGACAGTTAATTCACCCCTCCACTTT	CASTKMTVNSPLHF
TRBV15	TRBJ1-1	-	15	-	TGTGCCACCAGCAGAGAATCCAGGGTGGGCACTGAAGCTTTCTTT	CATSRESRVGTEAFF
TRBV30	TRBJ2-2	-	15	TRBD2	TGTGCCTGGACCATAGCGGGAGAGGGGGCCGGGGAGCTGTTTTTT	CAWTIAGEGAGELFF
TRBV11-1	TRBJ2-6	once	12	-	TGTGCCAGCAGCCGAGTGGCCAACGTCCTGACTTTC	CASSRVANVLTF
TRBV28	TRBJ1-2	-	12	-	TGTGCCAGCAGTTTACAGGGCTATGGCTACACCTTC	CASSLQGYGYTF
TRBV27	TRBJ2-1	once	20	TRBD2	TGTGCCAGCAGTTCCCAGCCCCGCCTACTAGCGGGAGAGTCCTACAATGAGCAGTTCTTC	CASSSQPRLLAGESYNEQFF
TRBV27	TRBJ1-5	few	16	-	TGTGCCAGCAGTCCCTGGGGTGGGGGCAGCAATCAGCCCCAGCATTTT	CASSPWGGGSNQPQHF
TRBV28	TRBJ1-5	-	13	-	TGTGCCGATGGGCCGGCGGGGGTTCAGCCCCAGCATTTT	CADGPAGVQPQHF
TRBV5-1	TRBJ2-3	-	14	-	TGCGCCAGCAGCTTGGCTAGCGACACAGATACGCAGTATTTT	CASSLASDTDTQYF
TRBV7-3	TRBJ2-7	-	15	-	TGTGCCAGCAGCCCCCAATCCGGGGGCTCCTACGAGCAGTACTTC	CASSPQSGGSYEQYF
TRBV19	TRBJ2-6	-	16	-	TGTGCCACTTCCGATTTCGGACAAATTGGGGCCAACGTCCTGACTTTC	CATSDFGQIGANVLTF
TRBV30	TRBJ1-5	-	13	-	TGTGCCTGGGCCTCCTCAACTTCGGAGCCCCAGCATTTT	CAWASSTSEPQHF
TRBV7-9	TRBJ2-2	-	15	-	TGTGCCAGCAGCTTAGCGTCGAGTACCACCGGGGAGCTGTTTTTT	CASSLASSTTGELFF
TRBV6-1	TRBJ2-1	few	16	TRBD2	TGTGCCAGCAGTGCATCTAGCGGGAGCTTTGTTAATGAGCAGTTCTTC	CASSASSGSFVNEQFF
TRBV5-5	TRBJ2-3	-	15	-	TGTGCCAGCAGCTTTGGGGGGTTGGGCACAGATACGCAGTATTTT	CASSFGGLGTDTQYF
TRBV6-1	TRBJ2-3	-	17	TRBD2	TGTGCCAGCAGTGAAGCGTTTGGCGGGAGGGGCACAGATACGCAGTATTTT	CASSEAFGGRGTDTQYF
TRBV14	TRBJ1-1	-	16	TRBD1	TGTGCCAGCACTCGGAACGGACAGGGGGCGACCACTGAAGCTTTCTTT	CASTRNGQGATTEAFF
TRBV6-7	TRBJ2-1	-	13	-	TGTGCCAGCAGTTATTTCGGGAACAATGAGCAGTTCTTC	CASSYFGNNEQFF
TRBV6-6	TRBJ1-5	few	16	TRBD1	TGTGCCAGCAGCCAAGGGACAGGGGTCGGCAATCAGCCCCAGCATTTT	CASSQGTGVGNQPQHF
TRBV15	TRBJ1-2	-	14	-	TGTGCCACCAGCGGGAGGGGTTGGGGGTATGGCTACACCTTC	CATSGRGWGYGYTF
TRBV5-1	TRBJ2-5	-	15	TRBD1	TGCGCCAGCAGCCGAGCGGGACAGGGCCAAGAGACCCAGTACTTC	CASSRAGQGQETQYF